This TCR beta chain is drawn from a study of Ad26.COV2.S vaccination and SARS-CoV-2 variants. Study as a whole: The vaccine Ad26.COV2.S was put into the muscle once, or twice with 56 days between.

This CDR3 region has 15 residues. V was trimmed by 2 bases and J by 6 bases, leaving 11 bases between them. Germline V gene lookup returns CDR1 MNHEY and CDR2 SVGEGT. Clones were sequenced by immunoSEQ multiplex PCR, and TCRdb holds only the in-frame ones, with some missing. The sample shows around 240,000 clones, roughly 90% of them seen only once. As to treatment: around 19 received Ad26.COV2.S at low or high dose, single or two shots; 5 received placebo; per-sample allocation not given. Samples analyzed were those drawn on day 63 after the first vaccine or placebo injection. This person who donated was an adult of 18-55 years in Boston. An Ad26 vector expressing Wuhan-strain SARS-CoV-2 spike served as the vaccine.

The chain combines TRBV6-2 or TRBV6-3 with TRBJ1-6; D gene ambiguous. The receptor was derived from a person between 18 and 60 years old who received the Ad26.COV2.S COVID-19 vaccine or a placebo. This sample comprised peripheral blood, obtained in a trial of Ad26.COV2.S vaccine versus placebo. The CDR3 loop reads CASSYALTGNSPLHF. DNA of the CDR3: TGTGCCAGCAGTTACGCCCTCACGGGTAATTCACCCCTCCACTTT.